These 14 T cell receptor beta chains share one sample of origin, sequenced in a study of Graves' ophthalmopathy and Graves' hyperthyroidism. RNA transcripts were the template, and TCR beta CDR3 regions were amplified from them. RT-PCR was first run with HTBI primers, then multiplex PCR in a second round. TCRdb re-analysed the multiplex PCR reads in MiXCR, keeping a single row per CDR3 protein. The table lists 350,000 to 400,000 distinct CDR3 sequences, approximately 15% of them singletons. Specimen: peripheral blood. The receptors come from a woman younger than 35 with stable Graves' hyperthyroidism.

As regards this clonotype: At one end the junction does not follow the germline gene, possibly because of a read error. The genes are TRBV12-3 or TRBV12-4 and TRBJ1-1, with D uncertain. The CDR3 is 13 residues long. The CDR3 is CASSPPLNTEALF. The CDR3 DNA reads TGTGCCAGCAGTCCCCCCCTGAACACTGAAGCTTTGTTT.

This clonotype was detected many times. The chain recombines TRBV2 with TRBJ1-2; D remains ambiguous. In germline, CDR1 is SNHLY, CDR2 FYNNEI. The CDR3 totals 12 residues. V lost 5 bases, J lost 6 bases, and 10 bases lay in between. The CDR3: CASSNVKDGYTF. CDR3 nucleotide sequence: TGTGCCAGCAGTAACGTAAAGGATGGCTACACCTTC.

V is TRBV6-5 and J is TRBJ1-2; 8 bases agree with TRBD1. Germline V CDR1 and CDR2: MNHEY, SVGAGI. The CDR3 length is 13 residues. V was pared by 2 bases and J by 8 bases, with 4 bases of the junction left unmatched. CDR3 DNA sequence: TGTGCCAGCAGTTACGCAGGGGGCGACGGCTACACCTTC. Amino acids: CASSYAGGDGYTF.

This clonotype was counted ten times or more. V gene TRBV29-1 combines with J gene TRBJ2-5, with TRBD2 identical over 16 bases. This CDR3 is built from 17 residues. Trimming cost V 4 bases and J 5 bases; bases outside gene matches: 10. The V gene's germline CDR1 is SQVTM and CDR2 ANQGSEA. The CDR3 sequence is CSVVPGTSGGAWETQYF. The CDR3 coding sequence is TGCAGCGTTGTCCCCGGGACTAGCGGGGGGGCGTGGGAGACCCAGTACTTC.

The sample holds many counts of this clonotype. The CDR3 nucleotides are TGTGCCAGCAGCCAAGCGGGGGGAATGGTCAAAAACATTCAGTACTTC. Amino acid sequence: CASSQAGGMVKNIQYF. The chain uses TRBV7-2 and TRBJ2-4, with 9 bases fitting TRBD2. CDR3 length: 16 residues. The V segment lost 5 bases and the J segment 3 bases; nucleotides outside the gene matches: 8. Germline loops: CDR1 SGHTA, CDR2 FQGNSA.

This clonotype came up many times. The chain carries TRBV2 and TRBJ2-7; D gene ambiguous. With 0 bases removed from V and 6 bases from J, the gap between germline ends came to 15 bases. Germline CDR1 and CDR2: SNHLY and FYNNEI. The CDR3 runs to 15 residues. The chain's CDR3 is CASSEALSVPTEQYF. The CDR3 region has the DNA TGTGCCAGCAGTGAAGCGCTTTCAGTCCCCACCGAGCAGTACTTC. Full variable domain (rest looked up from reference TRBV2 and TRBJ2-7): EPEVTQTPSHQVTQMGQEVILRCVPISNHLYFYWYRQILGQKVEFLVSFYNNEISEKSEIFDDQFSVERPDGSNFTLKIRSTKLEDSAMYFCASSEALSVPTEQYFGPGTRLTVT.

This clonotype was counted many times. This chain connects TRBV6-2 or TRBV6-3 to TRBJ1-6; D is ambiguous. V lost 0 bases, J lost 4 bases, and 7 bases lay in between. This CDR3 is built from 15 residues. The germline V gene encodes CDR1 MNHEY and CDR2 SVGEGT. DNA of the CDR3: TGTGCCAGCAGTTACTCGGACGAGTATAATTCACCCCTCCACTTT. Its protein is CASSYSDEYNSPLHF.

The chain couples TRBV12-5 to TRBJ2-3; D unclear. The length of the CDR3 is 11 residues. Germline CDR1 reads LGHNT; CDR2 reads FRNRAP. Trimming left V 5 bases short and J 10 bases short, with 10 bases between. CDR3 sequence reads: CASGPDGSQYF. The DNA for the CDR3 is TGTGCTAGTGGTCCCGACGGGTCGCAGTATTTT.

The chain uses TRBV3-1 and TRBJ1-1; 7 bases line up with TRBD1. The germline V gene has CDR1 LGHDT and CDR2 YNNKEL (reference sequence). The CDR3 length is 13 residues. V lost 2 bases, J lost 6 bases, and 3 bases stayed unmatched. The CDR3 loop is CASSQIRGAEAFF. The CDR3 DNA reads TGTGCCAGCAGCCAAATCAGGGGGGCTGAAGCTTTCTTT.

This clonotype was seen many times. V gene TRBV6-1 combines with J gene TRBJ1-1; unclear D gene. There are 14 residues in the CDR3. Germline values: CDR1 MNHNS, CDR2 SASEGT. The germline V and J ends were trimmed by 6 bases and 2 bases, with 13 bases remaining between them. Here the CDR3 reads CASSWTDPNTEAFF. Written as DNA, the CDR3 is TGTGCCAGCAGCTGGACGGATCCTAACACTGAAGCTTTCTTT.

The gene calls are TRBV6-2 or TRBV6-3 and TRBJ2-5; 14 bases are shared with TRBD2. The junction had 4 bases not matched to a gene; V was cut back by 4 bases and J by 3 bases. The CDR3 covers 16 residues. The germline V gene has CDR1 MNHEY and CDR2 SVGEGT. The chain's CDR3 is CASSSPGLAGEETQYF. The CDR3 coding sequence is TGTGCCAGCAGTTCCCCGGGACTAGCGGGGGAAGAGACCCAGTACTTC.

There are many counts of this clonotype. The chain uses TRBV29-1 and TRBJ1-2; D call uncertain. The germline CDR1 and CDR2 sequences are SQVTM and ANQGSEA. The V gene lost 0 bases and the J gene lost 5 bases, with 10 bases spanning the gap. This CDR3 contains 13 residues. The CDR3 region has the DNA TGCAGCGTTGAAGATTGGAATCCATATGGCTACACCTTC. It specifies CSVEDWNPYGYTF.

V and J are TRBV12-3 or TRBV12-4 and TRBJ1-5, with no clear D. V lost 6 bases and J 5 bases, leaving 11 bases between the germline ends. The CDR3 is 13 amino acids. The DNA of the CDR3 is TGTGCCAGCAGGGGATTAAGGGATCAGCCCCAGCATTTT. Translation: CASRGLRDQPQHF.

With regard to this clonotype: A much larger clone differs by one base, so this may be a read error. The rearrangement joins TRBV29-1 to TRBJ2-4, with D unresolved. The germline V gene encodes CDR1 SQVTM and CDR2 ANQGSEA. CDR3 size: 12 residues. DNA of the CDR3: TGCAGCGTTGCTGTCAATTTAAACATTAAGTACTTC. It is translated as CSVAVNLNIKYF.